This T cell receptor beta chain was identified during a study of T cells in Graves' hyperthyroidism and ophthalmopathy. This clonotype was counted many times. This CDR3 comprises 16 residues. In germline, CDR1 is MDHEN, CDR2 SYDVKM. With V trimmed by 1 base and J by 7 bases, 7 bases remained unmatched. Patients aged 18 to 65 had newly diagnosed hyperthyroidism that had lasted under 2 months. RNA transcripts yielded amplified TCR beta CDR3 regions. The TCR CDR3 was amplified in a first-round RT-PCR using the HTBI primer set. TCRdb reprocessed the multiplex PCR reads via MiXCR and lists one record per CDR3 protein. The data contain about 420,000 distinct CDR3 sequences, 15% to 19% of them seen just once; the ten biggest clones take up over 12%.

This receptor was obtained from a woman between 18 and 29 years old with Graves' hyperthyroidism. The sequencing input was blood. This chain connects TRBV28 to TRBJ2-2; 9 bases align to TRBD1. Here the CDR3 reads CASSLFPQGAIGELFF. CDR3 coding DNA: TGTGCCAGCAGTTTATTCCCACAGGGGGCGATCGGGGAGCTGTTTTTT. Based on the CDR3 plus reference TRBV28 and TRBJ2-2, the full variable domain is DVKVTQSSRYLVKRTGEKVFLECVQDMDHENMFWYRQDPGLGLRLIYFSYDVKMKEKGDIPEGYSVSREKKERFSLILESASTNQTSMYLCASSLFPQGAIGELFFGEGSRLTVL.